A selection of T cell receptor beta chains follows, all from one sample in a study of shared clonotypes between healthy human individuals. Here immunoSEQ multiplex PCR was the method, and the copy in TCRdb shows in-frame clones only, minus some. Seen here are some 2,100,000 clones, under 97% observed once, and the top ten hold roughly 0.13%. The sample comprised naive CD4+ T cells sorted from blood. These TCRs come from a man younger than 30 in good health. CDR3s include the opening cysteine and the closing phenylalanine or tryptophan. D genes are given only for firm matches. Expanded clones get a size class; other rows say once, few or many, or leave the size out.

d_gene: TRBD1; v_gene: TRBV19; j_gene: TRBJ1-2; abundance: NA; CDR3aa: CASSATGGAYGYTF; CDR3nt: TGTGCCAGTAGCGCGACAGGGGGCGCCTATGGCTACACCTTC
d_gene: NA; v_gene: TRBV14; j_gene: TRBJ1-1; abundance: few; CDR3aa: CASNQVRNTEAFF; CDR3nt: TGTGCCAGCAACCAAGTCAGGAACACTGAAGCTTTCTTT
d_gene: NA; v_gene: TRBV29-1; j_gene: TRBJ1-3; abundance: NA; CDR3aa: CSVDGQGGNTIYF; CDR3nt: TGCAGCGTTGACGGGCAGGGAGGAAACACCATATATTTT
d_gene: NA; v_gene: TRBV12-2; j_gene: TRBJ2-7; abundance: NA; CDR3aa: CASRLASEQGDSYEQYF; CDR3nt: TGTGCAAGTCGCTTAGCGAGTGAGCAGGGCGATTCCTACGAGCAGTACTTC
d_gene: TRBD2; v_gene: TRBV11-2; j_gene: TRBJ2-5; abundance: NA; CDR3aa: CASSLDSGSYPWETQYF; CDR3nt: TGTGCCAGCAGCTTAGATAGCGGGAGTTACCCCTGGGAGACCCAGTACTTC
d_gene: NA; v_gene: TRBV28; j_gene: TRBJ1-5; abundance: NA; CDR3aa: CASSSRQSSSNQPQHF; CDR3nt: TGTGCCAGCAGTTCCCGACAGTCTTCTAGCAATCAGCCCCAGCATTTT
d_gene: NA; v_gene: TRBV6-6; j_gene: TRBJ2-5; abundance: NA; CDR3aa: CASTRGRGRGETQYF; CDR3nt: TGTGCCAGCACCCGAGGGAGGGGGCGCGGCGAGACCCAGTACTTC
d_gene: NA; v_gene: TRBV14; j_gene: TRBJ2-7; abundance: NA; CDR3aa: CASSQGGAEQYF; CDR3nt: TGTGCCAGCAGCCAAGGAGGGGCCGAGCAGTACTTC
d_gene: NA; v_gene: TRBV7-2; j_gene: TRBJ1-3; abundance: NA; CDR3aa: CASSPRDGGNTIYF; CDR3nt: TGTGCCAGCAGCCCACGGGACGGCGGAAACACCATATATTTT
d_gene: TRBD2; v_gene: TRBV15; j_gene: TRBJ2-1; abundance: NA; CDR3aa: CATSSLADIYNEQFF; CDR3nt: TGTGCCACCAGTTCCCTAGCGGATATATACAATGAGCAGTTCTTC
d_gene: TRBD1; v_gene: TRBV6-5; j_gene: TRBJ1-1; abundance: few; CDR3aa: CASRTGMNTEAFF; CDR3nt: TGTGCCAGCAGGACAGGGATGAACACTGAAGCTTTCTTT
d_gene: NA; v_gene: TRBV5-1; j_gene: TRBJ2-3; abundance: once; CDR3aa: CASSEGWIRDTQYF; CDR3nt: TGCGCCAGCAGCGAGGGATGGATTAGAGATACGCAGTATTTT
d_gene: NA; v_gene: TRBV10-3; j_gene: TRBJ2-1; abundance: once; CDR3aa: CAISGRDTSSYNEQFF; CDR3nt: TGTGCCATCAGTGGCCGGGACACGAGCTCCTACAATGAGCAGTTCTTC
d_gene: NA; v_gene: TRBV6-5; j_gene: TRBJ1-4; abundance: NA; CDR3aa: CASGRPEKLFF; CDR3nt: TGTGCCAGCGGGCGGCCGGAAAAACTGTTTTTT
d_gene: NA; v_gene: TRBV5-1; j_gene: TRBJ1-5; abundance: NA; CDR3aa: CASSLEGGASNQPQHF; CDR3nt: TGCGCCAGCAGCTTGGAAGGGGGGGCAAGCAATCAGCCCCAGCATTTT
d_gene: NA; v_gene: TRBV30; j_gene: TRBJ2-3; abundance: NA; CDR3aa: CAWRAGIADTQYF; CDR3nt: TGTGCCTGGAGGGCGGGGATTGCAGATACGCAGTATTTT
d_gene: NA; v_gene: TRBV25-1; j_gene: TRBJ2-1; abundance: NA; CDR3aa: CASSETNVWSEQFF; CDR3nt: TGTGCCAGCAGTGAAACCAATGTCTGGAGTGAGCAGTTCTTC
d_gene: TRBD2; v_gene: TRBV11-2; j_gene: TRBJ2-1; abundance: NA; CDR3aa: CASNRLADEQFF; CDR3nt: TGTGCCAGCAATCGACTAGCGGACGAGCAGTTCTTC
d_gene: NA; v_gene: TRBV27; j_gene: TRBJ1-2; abundance: NA; CDR3aa: CASSWFGGIWGYTF; CDR3nt: TGTGCCAGCAGTTGGTTCGGGGGTATATGGGGCTACACCTTC
d_gene: NA; v_gene: TRBV28; j_gene: TRBJ1-5; abundance: NA; CDR3aa: CASSTPPGIQSNQPQHF; CDR3nt: TGTGCCAGCAGTACTCCCCCAGGTATCCAAAGCAATCAGCCCCAGCATTTT
d_gene: NA; v_gene: TRBV19; j_gene: TRBJ2-2; abundance: NA; CDR3aa: CASNVAITGELFF; CDR3nt: TGTGCCAGTAATGTTGCGATCACCGGGGAGCTGTTTTTT
d_gene: TRBD2; v_gene: TRBV11-2; j_gene: TRBJ2-1; abundance: NA; CDR3aa: CASSWDSGGPYNEQFF; CDR3nt: TGTGCCAGCAGCTGGGATAGCGGGGGACCCTACAATGAGCAGTTCTTC
d_gene: NA; v_gene: TRBV7-2; j_gene: TRBJ1-2; abundance: NA; CDR3aa: CASSLAGPARPNYGYTF; CDR3nt: TGTGCCAGCAGCTTAGCGGGACCCGCGCGCCCGAACTATGGCTACACCTTC
d_gene: TRBD1; v_gene: TRBV28; j_gene: TRBJ2-5; abundance: NA; CDR3aa: CAISPYRGPFETQYF; CDR3nt: TGTGCCATCTCGCCCTACAGGGGGCCGTTTGAGACCCAGTACTTC
d_gene: NA; v_gene: TRBV10-3; j_gene: TRBJ1-1; abundance: NA; CDR3aa: CAISESTEITEAFF; CDR3nt: TGTGCCATCAGTGAGTCGACAGAAATCACTGAAGCTTTCTTT
d_gene: TRBD1; v_gene: TRBV5-1; j_gene: TRBJ1-4; abundance: NA; CDR3aa: CASSPGTGVEKLFF; CDR3nt: TGCGCCAGCAGCCCCGGGACAGGGGTCGAAAAACTGTTTTTT
d_gene: NA; v_gene: TRBV15; j_gene: TRBJ1-1; abundance: NA; CDR3aa: CATSREPGNTEAFF; CDR3nt: TGTGCCACCAGCAGAGAACCGGGGAACACTGAAGCTTTCTTT
d_gene: NA; v_gene: TRBV4-1; j_gene: TRBJ2-7; abundance: NA; CDR3aa: CASSQDVQPSYEQYF; CDR3nt: TGCGCCAGCAGCCAAGATGTTCAACCCTCCTACGAGCAGTACTTC
d_gene: NA; v_gene: TRBV28; j_gene: TRBJ1-2; abundance: NA; CDR3aa: CASSPTRWTADELYGYTF; CDR3nt: TGTGCCAGCAGCCCTACCCGGTGGACAGCCGACGAGCTCTATGGCTACACCTTC
d_gene: NA; v_gene: TRBV28; j_gene: TRBJ2-2; abundance: NA; CDR3aa: CASRQDNTGELFF; CDR3nt: TGTGCCAGCAGGCAGGACAACACCGGGGAGCTGTTTTTT
d_gene: NA; v_gene: TRBV12-2; j_gene: TRBJ2-5; abundance: NA; CDR3aa: CASRLRVGTSKETQYF; CDR3nt: TGTGCAAGTCGCTTACGTGTCGGGACTAGCAAAGAGACCCAGTACTTC